Included here is one T cell receptor (beta chain) sequence, with context. Its specific antigen is unknown. Per-base qualities were not stored, and no clone one base away is much larger. Synthetic TCR analog templates were spiked into each PCR so that absolute template abundance could be estimated from read counts. Using the immunoSEQ assay, TCRbeta CDR3 regions were amplified from genomic DNA with bias-controlled V and J gene primers. Rearranged TCRbeta segments were sequenced at approximately 20X coverage. The authors' pipeline ran thus. Clustering was used to correct sequencing errors, and CDR3s were annotated against IMGT to assign V, D and J genes. Downstream analyses used only productive TCRbeta rearrangements and left out out-of-frame or stop-codon sequences. To compute clonality, Shannon entropy was normalized by the log of the number of unique productive sequences and then subtracted from one. Clones differing between time points or between blood and tumor were identified using Fisher's exact test with Benjamini-Hochberg correction, with an adjusted p below 0.01 applied as the threshold. TCRdb limited this immuneACCESS table to in-frame rearrangements with V and J called. A share of clones is missing; checked studies link under half to unresolved V genes, and the rest is unexplained. That table gives V, J and clone size, and the DNA gave D and trimming. Present in this sample are roughly 17,000 clones, 70% to 90% of which were seen just once. The top ten clonotypes cover approximately 12% of the sample.

This sample was taken from a study of PD-L1 blockade in urothelial cancer (dated by TCRdb to the late 2010s). Regarding the complete study: Therapy was started in the mid-2010s for all patients, and atezolizumab 1,200 mg was administered intravenously every 3 weeks. Durable clinical benefit was defined as a progression-free survival longer than 6 months, and TCR features were additionally tested against progression-free survival and overall survival. Patients had an ECOG performance status of 0 or 1 and had received between 0 and 3 prior chemotherapy regimens. Blood samples were analyzed at two time points: 3 weeks after treatment start (second dose) and 6 weeks after treatment start. In the same patients, whole exome sequencing and RNA sequencing of pretreatment tumors were performed in addition to TCR sequencing. Pretreatment tumor samples, along with matched peripheral blood collected serially before and after atezolizumab treatment, underwent TCR sequencing. Under ten patients reached durable clinical benefit, while 20 patients did not. About 90% of the 29 patients were males with bladder-origin urothelial cancer, and about 65% of the roughly 30 reported a prior smoking history. The study, an exploratory multi-omic analysis, examined somatic, immune and clinical correlates of response to PD-L1 blockade with atezolizumab in urothelial cancer. Blood samples yielded a median of approximately 150,000 T cells and roughly 83,000 unique TCRs, with median clonality 0.080. Twenty-nine patients had pretreatment blood TCR-seq, about 25 had at least one posttreatment blood collection, and about 25 had tumor TCR-seq.

What the work shows at the level of the full study, not this receptor alone: Because of the small sample size (n ≈ 30) and the many exploratory analyses performed, the results are intended to be regarded as hypothesis-generating. At 3 weeks after the start of treatment, tumor-associated TCR clones in peripheral blood had expanded more in patients with durable benefit (n ≈ 20, p = 0.022). Improved progression-free and overall survival was found to be associated with pretreatment peripheral blood TCR clonality below the median.

What this sample's time point label stands for: pretreatment peripheral blood. A total of some 30 patients with locally advanced or metastatic urothelial carcinoma, treated at Memorial Sloan Kettering on a trial protocol, made up the cohort. Peripheral blood mononuclear cells were collected from each patient pretreatment and during treatment, giving between 1 and 8 total time points per patient. The Qiagen DNeasy Blood extraction kit was used to purify genomic DNA from total PBMCs and tumor samples. PBMCs were collected pretreatment and during treatment, and were isolated and stored as previously described. V trim: 7 bases; J trim: 4 bases; unmatched bases: 9. From the germline V gene, CDR1 is WSHSY and CDR2 is SAAADI. The CDR3 holds 15 amino acids from the cysteine to the phenylalanine. CDR3 DNA is the only sequence kept; it has 45 bases, read in frame from the first base.

The origin of this receptor is an older man with urothelial cancer. The sample consisted of PBMCs, taken around atezolizumab (anti-PD-L1) treatment. This chain is built from TRBV10-2 and TRBJ2-1; TRBD2 matches 8 bases in the middle. In nucleotides, the sequence is TGCGCCAGCACGAGAAGCCGGGGGGGTTACAATGAGCAGTTCTTC. This sequence encodes CASTRSRGGYNEQFF.